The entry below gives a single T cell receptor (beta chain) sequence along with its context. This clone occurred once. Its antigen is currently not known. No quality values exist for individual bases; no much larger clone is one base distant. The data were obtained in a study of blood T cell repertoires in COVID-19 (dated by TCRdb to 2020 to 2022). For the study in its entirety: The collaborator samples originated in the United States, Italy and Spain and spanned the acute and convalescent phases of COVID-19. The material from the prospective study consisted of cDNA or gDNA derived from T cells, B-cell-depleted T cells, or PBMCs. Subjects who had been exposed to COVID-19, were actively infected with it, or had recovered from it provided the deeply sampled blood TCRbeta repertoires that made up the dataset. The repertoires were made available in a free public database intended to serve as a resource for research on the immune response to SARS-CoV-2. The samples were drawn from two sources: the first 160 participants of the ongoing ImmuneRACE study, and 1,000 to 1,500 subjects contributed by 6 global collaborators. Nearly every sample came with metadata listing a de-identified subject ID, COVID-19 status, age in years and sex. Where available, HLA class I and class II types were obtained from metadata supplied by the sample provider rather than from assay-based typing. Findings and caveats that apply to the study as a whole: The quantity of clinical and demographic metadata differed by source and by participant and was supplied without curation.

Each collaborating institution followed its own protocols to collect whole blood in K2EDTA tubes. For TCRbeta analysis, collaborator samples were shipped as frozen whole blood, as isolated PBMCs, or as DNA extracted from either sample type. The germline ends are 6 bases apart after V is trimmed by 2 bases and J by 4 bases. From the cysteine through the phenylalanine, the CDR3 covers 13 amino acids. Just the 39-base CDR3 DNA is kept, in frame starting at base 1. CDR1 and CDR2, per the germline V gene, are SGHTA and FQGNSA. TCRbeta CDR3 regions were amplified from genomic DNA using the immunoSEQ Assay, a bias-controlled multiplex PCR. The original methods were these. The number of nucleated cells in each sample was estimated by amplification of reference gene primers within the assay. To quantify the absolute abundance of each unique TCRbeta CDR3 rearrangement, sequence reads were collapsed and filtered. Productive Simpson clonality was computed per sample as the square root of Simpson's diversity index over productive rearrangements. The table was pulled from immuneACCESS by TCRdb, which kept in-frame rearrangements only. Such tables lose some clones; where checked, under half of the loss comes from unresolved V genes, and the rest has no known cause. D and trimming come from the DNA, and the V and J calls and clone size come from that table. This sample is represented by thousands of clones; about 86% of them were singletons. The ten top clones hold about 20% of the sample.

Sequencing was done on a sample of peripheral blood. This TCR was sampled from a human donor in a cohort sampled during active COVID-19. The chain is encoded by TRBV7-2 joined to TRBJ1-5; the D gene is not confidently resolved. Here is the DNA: TGTGCCAGCAGCTTATCGGGGAATCAGCCCCAGCATTTT. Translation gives CASSLSGNQPQHF.